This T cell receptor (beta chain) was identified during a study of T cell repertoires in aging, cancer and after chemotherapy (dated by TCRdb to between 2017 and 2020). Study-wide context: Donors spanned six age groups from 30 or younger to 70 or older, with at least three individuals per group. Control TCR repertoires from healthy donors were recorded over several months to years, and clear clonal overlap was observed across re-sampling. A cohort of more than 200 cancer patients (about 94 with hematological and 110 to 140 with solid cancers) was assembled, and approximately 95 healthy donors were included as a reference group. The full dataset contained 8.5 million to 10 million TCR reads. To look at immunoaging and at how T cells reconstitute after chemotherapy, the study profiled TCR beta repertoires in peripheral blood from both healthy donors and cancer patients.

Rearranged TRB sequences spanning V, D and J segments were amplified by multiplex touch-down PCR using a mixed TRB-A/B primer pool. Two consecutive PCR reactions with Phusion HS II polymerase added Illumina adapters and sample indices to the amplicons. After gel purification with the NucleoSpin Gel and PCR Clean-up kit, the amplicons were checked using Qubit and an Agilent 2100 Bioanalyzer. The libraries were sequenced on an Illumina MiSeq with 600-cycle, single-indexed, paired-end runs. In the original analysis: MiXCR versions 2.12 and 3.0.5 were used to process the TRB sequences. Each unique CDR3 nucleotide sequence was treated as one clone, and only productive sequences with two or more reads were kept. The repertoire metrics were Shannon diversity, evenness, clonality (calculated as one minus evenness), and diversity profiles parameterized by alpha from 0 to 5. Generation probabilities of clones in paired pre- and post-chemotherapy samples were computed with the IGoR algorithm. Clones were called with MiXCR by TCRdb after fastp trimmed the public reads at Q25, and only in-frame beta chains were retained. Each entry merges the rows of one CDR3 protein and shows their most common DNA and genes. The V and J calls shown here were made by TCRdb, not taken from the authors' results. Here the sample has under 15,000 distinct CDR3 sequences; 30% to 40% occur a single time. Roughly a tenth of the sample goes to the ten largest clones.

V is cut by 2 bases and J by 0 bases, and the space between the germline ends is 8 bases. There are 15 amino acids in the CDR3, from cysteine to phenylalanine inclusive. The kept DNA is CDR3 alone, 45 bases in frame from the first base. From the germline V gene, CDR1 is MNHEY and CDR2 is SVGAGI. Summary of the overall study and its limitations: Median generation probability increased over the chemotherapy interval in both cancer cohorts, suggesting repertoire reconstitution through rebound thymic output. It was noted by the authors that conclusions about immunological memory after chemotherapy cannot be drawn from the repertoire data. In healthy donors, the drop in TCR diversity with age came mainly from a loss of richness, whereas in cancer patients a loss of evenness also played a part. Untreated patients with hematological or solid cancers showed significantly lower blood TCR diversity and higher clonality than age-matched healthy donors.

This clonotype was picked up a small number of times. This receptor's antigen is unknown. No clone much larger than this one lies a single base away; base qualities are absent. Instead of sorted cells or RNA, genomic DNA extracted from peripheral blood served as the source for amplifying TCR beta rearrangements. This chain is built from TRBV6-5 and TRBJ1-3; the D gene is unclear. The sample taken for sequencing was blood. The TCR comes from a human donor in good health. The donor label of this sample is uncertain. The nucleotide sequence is TGTGCCAGCAGTTACGGCACTTCCTCTGGAAACACCATATATTTT. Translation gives CASSYGTSSGNTIYF.